Included here is one T cell receptor (beta chain) sequence, with context. No cognate antigen has been identified for it. Base qualities are not provided; no much larger clone lies one nucleotide away. The library was prepared using the immunoSEQ multiplex PCR assay. For the multiplex PCR, a mixture combining 60 forward primers for TCR Vbeta segments and 13 reverse primers for TCR Jbeta segments was used. Amplification of the CDR3 region of rearranged TCR beta genes was performed with a multiplex PCR assay on genomic DNA. On the Illumina HiSeq System, the amplified TCR beta libraries were sequenced as 87-base-pair reads. Under the source paper's analysis protocol: A later analysis tallied around 80 million unique TCR beta chains across the 666 repertoires, and about 12 million of those chains were shared by two or more donors. Raw reads were error-corrected and collapsed into unique sequences by a nearest-neighbor algorithm in which closely related sequences were merged to remove PCR and sequencing errors. V, D and J gene segments were assigned by aligning CDR3 sequences to IMGT reference sequences. For a sequence to be retained, a match of at least six nucleotides was required to both a V gene segment and a J gene segment. A rearrangement was called productive if the CDR3 had no stop codons and remained in frame with V and J, and every other rearrangement was called non-productive. Following IMGT convention, CDR3 was defined as the stretch from the second conserved V-encoded cysteine to the conserved J-encoded phenylalanine. In an earlier analysis of around 640 of the donors, sequences lacking an unambiguous match to a single V gene segment were excluded. An earlier analysis of a few hundred of the donors called V segments functional above 56.7% productive rearrangements and segregating when the between-donor standard deviation exceeded 5%. A statistical classification framework was built for diagnosing cytomegalovirus status from the catalog of TCR beta chain sequences. A later analysis assigned V and J genes by comparing TCR nucleotide sequences with IMGT/GENE-DB human TR gene sequences. Using the TCRdist pipeline, a later analysis assigned CDR3 sequences along with most-parsimonious VDJ recombination scenarios. In a later analysis, every TCR beta chain was defined by the combination of its CDR3 amino acid sequence and its V-gene family, and reads without a unique V-gene family were dropped. To address suspected cross-contamination and a sequencing artifact, a later analysis removed under 600 highly shared, low-generation-probability nucleotide sequences. A later analysis calculated a clonal expansion index for each public chain from normalized within-repertoire ranks of inferred template counts. In a later analysis, generation probabilities were computed using a VDJ recombination model fitted to out-of-frame rearrangements, and the results were checked against IGoR. In a later analysis, hypergeometric tests were used to score TCR-TCR, TCR-HLA and TCR-CMV co-occurrence, with a repertoire-size bias correction applied to TCR pairs. To estimate false discovery rates, a later analysis permuted the HLA or CMV assignments 20 times. In a later analysis, co-occurring TCRs were grouped using DBSCAN, with TCRdist sequence similarity added in when clustering inside HLA-allele-positive subsets. For co-occurrence clustering, repertoires with fewer than 30,000 or more than 120,000 public chains were excluded, along with five repertoires with anomalous nucleotide sharing. TCRdb holds this immuneACCESS table with in-frame rearrangements only. Some clones are missing; in checked studies, unresolved V genes explain under half, and the rest has no known cause. For V, J and clone size, that table is used; D and trimming come from the DNA. The sample records around 180,000 clones, 60% to 85% of which are singletons. Of the sample, around 0.99% falls within the top ten clones.

This sample was taken from a study of cytomegalovirus exposure and HLA in healthy donors (dated by TCRdb to the late 2010s). With respect to the entire study: According to an earlier analysis of 587 of the donors, roughly 180 million T cells yielded 95 million to 140 million unique TCR beta sequences and 276 Gb of sequence data. Approximately 310 gigabases of sequencing data and approximately 93 million unique TCR sequences were included in an early release covering about 620 HLA-typed donors. The genetic ancestry cluster associated with self-reported Caucasian donors included 70% to 85% of the 398 genotyped donors. The study aimed to test whether cataloging public T cell receptors could reveal signatures of past pathogen exposure. The T cell repertoires of several hundred subjects were profiled by immunosequencing and related to cytomegalovirus serostatus. In addition to the first cohort of 666 subjects, a separate validation cohort of 100 to 150 different subjects was used. To predict cytomegalovirus infection status, the study combined high-throughput TCR immunosequencing, statistical association of individual TCRs with disease status, and machine learning. A later analysis re-examined previously published TCR beta repertoires from just over 650 donors and added high-resolution HLA genotyping to investigate patterns of TCR occurrence. Rather than drawing on any new phenotypic data, the later analysis identified candidate immune exposures from TCR beta sequences and the way those sequences occurred across donors. To decide whether each TCR beta V gene segment behaved as functional or pseudogenic, an earlier analysis of fewer than 750 of the donors relied on high-throughput TCR beta sequencing. Alongside the repertoire data, information on donor age, sex, ethnicity and CMV serostatus was compiled. A later genetic analysis took genome-wide SNP genotypes for about 65% of the roughly 670 donors and used that subset as a discovery cohort. All discovery cohort repertoires had been generated on a single sequencing platform. HLA typing covered class I and class II loci at four-digit resolution. The number of donors typed differed by locus, with about 629-640 for A, B, C, DRB1 and DQB1, about 500 for DQA1, under 610 for DPA1, and 472 for DPB1. Roughly five DR-DQ haplotypes were handled as single units for association and clustering, since linkage in the cohort was strong. Among about 370 genotyped donors of the cohort, an average of about 220,000 unique TCR beta nucleotide sequences was sequenced per donor, of which about 18% were non-productive.

The CDR3 goes from the cysteine to the phenylalanine over 15 residues. Here the CDR3 DNA is all that survives: 45 bases in frame from base 1. V and J are truncated by 0 bases and 4 bases respectively, leaving an intervening sequence of 13 bases. As encoded in the germline V gene, CDR1 is LGHNA while CDR2 is YSLEER. Overall results and qualifications from the work: The study listed 164 TCR beta chains as associated with cytomegalovirus. This cohort had only TCR beta chains sequenced, and the lack of alpha or paired-chain data limited which features could be detected. An earlier analysis of some 560 of the donors showed that most TCR beta V segments appeared in productive rearrangements either about 87% or about 30% of the time, which broadly matched IMGT annotations. Immune exposure information for the cohort was limited to CMV serostatus. Several of the top co-occurrence clusters appeared to be linked to parvovirus B19, influenza, CMV and Epstein-Barr virus, according to a later analysis. The authors suggested that the approach could potentially be extended to other disease states and immunological phenotypes. A further reported finding was that TCR beta sequences accurately predicted the HLA-A and HLA-B alleles for most subjects in the first cohort. In a later genetic analysis, fewer N-insertions in productive TCRs were reported among donors in an Asian-associated ancestry cluster than the approximately 670-donor mean. According to a later analysis, most CMV-associated TCR beta chains appeared to be HLA-restricted, and the HLA associations seemed to be driven largely by CMV exposure. Some IMGT-functional V segments, including TRBV6-2 and TRBV6-3, could not be told apart with the 87-base-pair reads, so those segments were excluded. In vitro tests confirmed that three of the cytomegalovirus-associated TCR beta chains recognize cytomegalovirus antigens. In a later analysis, HLA-associated TCR beta chains were found to be more clonally expanded and to have lower generation probabilities than equally common non-associated chains. Specific HLA alleles were associated with roughly 16,000 TCR beta sequences at a false discovery rate of 0.05 in a later analysis. The classifier was reported to diagnose cytomegalovirus status with high specificity and sensitivity in both the original and validation cohorts. V-gene and J-gene trimming of TCR beta chains was associated with a missense DCLRE1C variant in a later genetic analysis, and the association was replicated in an independent cohort. Most TCR sequences were observed very rarely across donors, whereas some public TCRs were present in many individuals. Because some donors lacked HLA typing at each locus, the association tests relied only on the typed subset. Because counts were too low, roughly 18 rarely observed V segments, including chromosome 9 orphons, were left out of the earlier analysis of some 600 of the donors. The sequencing pipeline was judged likely to have produced a cluster of highly shared sequence variants as a technical artifact. A later analysis found that TCR association rates varied across HLA loci, with DRB1 alleles showing the most associated TCRs and HLA-C alleles the fewest. When HLA alleles, especially DR and DQ, strongly co-occurred, TCR associations were difficult to assign to individual alleles. Linkage disequilibrium might explain the correlated functional status among segregating V segments, but an unknown experimental factor could not be ruled out. Roughly uniform sequencing depth across donors was assumed in presence/absence analyses, although this assumption may not hold.

The cohort consisted of fewer than 700 healthy bone marrow donors. Cohort members were all nominally healthy when sampled, although unrecorded immune exposures were likely present. The donor was CMV seronegative and was included in the group of a few hundred seronegative cohort members. Each donor provided a peripheral blood sample, and peripheral blood mononuclear cells were used for TCR beta sequencing. Genomic DNA extraction from the blood cell samples was performed with the Qiagen DNeasy Blood Extraction Kit. Material for sequencing was PBMCs. The sequence was obtained from a woman aged 40-49 years in good health and CMV-seronegative. The receptor chain draws on TRBV4-3 and TRBJ2-7; 5 matching bases give a weak D call of TRBD2. The CDR3 region has the sequence CASSQEEAPYYEQYF. The bases read TGCGCCAGCAGCCAAGAGGAGGCGCCCTATTACGAGCAGTACTTC.